These 31 T cell receptor beta chains came from one sample sequenced in a study of T cell responses to AZD1222 COVID-19 vaccine. Measured with immunoSEQ multiplex PCR; TCRdb has only the in-frame clones, and not every one. The sample holds 150,000 to 200,000 clones, approximately 92% seen once. The specimen was peripheral blood, collected on day 0 of AZD1222 vaccination. The receptor source for this set is an adult in good health.

J is TRBJ1-1 and V is TRBV24-1; possible D gene TRBD1, 5 bases. There are 13 residues in the CDR3. The germline V gene encodes CDR1 KGHDR and CDR2 SFDVKD. Trimming stripped 8 bases from V and 0 bases from J, with 9 bases between. The CDR3 protein is CATKGPLNTEAFF. The CDR3 nucleotides are TGTGCCACCAAGGGACCCTTGAACACTGAAGCTTTCTTT.

The rearrangement joins TRBV3-1 (or the pseudogene TRBV3-2) to TRBJ1-5; D is possibly TRBD1 (5 bases). V dropped 9 bases and J dropped 3 bases, with 12 bases sitting between them. The CDR3 is 13 amino acids. Per the germline V gene, CDR1 is LGHDT and CDR2 is YNNKEL (reference sequence). CDR3 sequence: CASGGAANQPQHF. DNA of the CDR3: TGTGCCAGTGGAGGGGCTGCCAATCAGCCCCAGCATTTT.

The rearrangement links TRBV7-8 to TRBJ1-1; no clear D. Per the germline V gene, CDR1 is SGHVS and CDR2 is FQNEAQ. The length of the CDR3 is 14 residues. V gave up 6 bases and J gave up 1 base, with 12 bases separating them. This CDR3 is CASRVSRANTEAFF. CDR3 sequence (DNA): TGTGCCAGCAGAGTGTCCCGGGCGAACACTGAAGCTTTCTTT.

This clone has a single count. The V gene is TRBV5-4, the J gene TRBJ1-3, with D possibly being TRBD1 (5 bases). CDR3 length equals 15 residues. Trimming stripped 3 bases from V and 2 bases from J, with 12 bases between. In germline, CDR1 is SGHNT, CDR2 YYREEE (reference sequence). The CDR3 here is CASSSPRDAGNTIYF. CDR3 bases: TGTGCCAGCAGCTCCCCCAGGGACGCTGGAAACACCATATATTTT. Filled out from reference TRBV5-4 and TRBJ1-3, the complete variable domain reads ETGVTQSPTHLIKTRGQQVTLRCSSQSGHNTVSWYQQALGQGPQFIFQYYREEENGRGNFPPRFSGLQFPNYSSELNVNALELDDSALYLCASSSPRDAGNTIYFGEGSWLTVV.

The chain links TRBV6-5 to TRBJ2-7, with D perhaps being TRBD1 or TRBD2 (5 bases each). The germline gives CDR1 MNHEY, CDR2 SVGAGI. Trimming pared 7 bases from V and 2 bases from J, leaving 18 bases between. The CDR3 has 15 residues. Here the CDR3 reads CASTIGVGETYEQYF. The CDR3 nucleotides are TGTGCCAGCACGATAGGTGTGGGGGAGACCTACGAGCAGTACTTC.

The rearrangement uses TRBV30 and TRBJ1-2, with 9 nucleotides matching TRBD1. Germline V gene lookup returns CDR1 GTSNPN and CDR2 SVGIG (reference sequence). V shed 0 bases and J 1 base; nucleotides not matched to a gene: 9. This CDR3 contains 17 residues. CDR3 sequence (DNA): TGTGCCTGGAGTGTATTCGGGACAGGGTGGGTTAACTATGGCTACACCTTC. It yields the protein CAWSVFGTGWVNYGYTF.

The V call is TRBV28, the J call TRBJ2-7, with no clear D. The V end lost 6 bases, the J end lost 4 bases, and 19 bases lay between the germline ends. The CDR3 has 15 residues. Per the germline V gene, CDR1 is MDHEN and CDR2 is SYDVKM. As DNA, the CDR3 is TGTGCCAGCAGCCCCGGAACCCCTCGATTATACGAGCAGTACTTC. Its translation is CASSPGTPRLYEQYF.

This rearrangement joins TRBV18 to TRBJ1-1; D might be TRBD1 (5 bases). Trimming removed 3 bases at V and 1 base at J, with 9 bases between. From germline, CDR1 is KGHSH and CDR2 LQKENI. The CDR3 is made up of 14 amino acids. CDR3 DNA sequence: TGTGCCAGCTCACCGCTTAGGGGGAACACTGAAGCTTTCTTT. Translating it yields CASSPLRGNTEAFF.

The V call is TRBV15, the J call TRBJ2-7; 9 nucleotides line up with TRBD2. This CDR3 contains 18 residues. Trimming at V came to 5 bases and at J to 0 bases, leaving 14 bases not matched to a gene. Germline CDR1 and CDR2: LNHNV and YYDKDF (reference sequence). Here the CDR3 DNA reads TGTGCCACCAGCGACCCGGGAGCGGGGGGCAAAAACTCCTACGAGCAGTACTTC. Its protein product is CATSDPGAGGKNSYEQYF.

This clone was seen a handful of times. The rearrangement joins TRBV4-3 to TRBJ1-1, with 9 bases fitting TRBD1. CDR3 length equals 15 residues. Germline V gives CDR1 LGHNA, CDR2 YSLEER. V gave up 4 bases and J gave up 7 bases; unmatched junction bases: 10. CDR3 region: CASSLRDREFGEAFF. The CDR3 coding sequence is TGCGCCAGCAGCCTTAGGGACAGGGAATTTGGTGAAGCTTTCTTT.

The J gene is TRBJ2-5, the V gene TRBV2, with 9 bases identical to TRBD1. V dropped 7 bases and J dropped 5; count of bases not matched to a gene: 8. The CDR3 sequence is 14 residues long. The germline gives CDR1 SNHLY, CDR2 FYNNEI. CDR3 coding DNA: TGTGCCAGCACCCTGGACAGGGGTTTTGAGACCCAGTACTTC. It yields the protein CASTLDRGFETQYF.

The rearrangement uses TRBV6-6 and TRBJ1-6; TRBD1 matches 9 bases. Trimming at V came to 5 bases and at J to 7 bases, leaving 15 bases not matched to a gene. The CDR3 runs to 18 residues. CDR1 and CDR2 (germline): MNHNY, SVGAGI (reference sequence). The CDR3 loop is CASSLSTPGTGKNSPLHF. The DNA of the CDR3 is TGTGCCAGCAGTCTATCTACTCCCGGGACAGGGAAAAATTCACCCCTCCACTTT.

This chain links TRBV18 with TRBJ1-1; 8 bases fit TRBD1. This CDR3 is built from 14 residues. The ends lost 5 bases at V and 6 bases at J; junction bases unmatched: 8. Germline CDR1 is KGHSH and CDR2 is LQKENI. The CDR3: CASSIPGQVAEAFF. The CDR3 DNA follows: TGTGCCAGCTCAATACCGGGACAGGTGGCTGAAGCTTTCTTT.

This chain uses TRBV28 with TRBJ1-5, with D tentatively TRBD1 (5 bases). Trimming took off 10 bases at V and 2 bases at J, with 18 bases between the two ends. The CDR3 length is 15 residues. Germline V gives CDR1 MDHEN, CDR2 SYDVKM. The CDR3 loop is CAIQRDPSGNQPQHF. Here the CDR3 DNA reads TGTGCCATCCAGAGGGACCCCAGTGGCAATCAGCCCCAGCATTTT.

V gene TRBV4-2 combines with J gene TRBJ1-6, with 8 bases matching TRBD1. The CDR3 spans 15 residues. The germline CDR1 and CDR2 sequences are LGHNA and YNFKEQ. Losses at the gene ends were 5 bases for V and 6 bases for J; bases not matched to a gene: 6. CDR3 sequence reads: CASSNGQGANSPLHF. The CDR3 DNA follows: TGTGCCAGCAGCAACGGACAGGGAGCTAATTCACCCCTCCACTTT.

The V gene is TRBV6-5, the J gene TRBJ1-5, with a tentative D call TRBD1 (5 bases). With 7 bases removed from V and 3 bases from J, the gap between germline ends came to 7 bases. This CDR3 comprises 12 residues. From germline, CDR1 is MNHEY and CDR2 SVGAGI. CDR3 region: CASKGPNQPQHF. In DNA, the CDR3 is TGTGCCAGCAAGGGGCCCAATCAGCCCCAGCATTTT.

The chain employs TRBV5-1 and TRBJ2-5; 7 positions agree with TRBD2. The V gene end was trimmed by 4 bases and the J gene end by 5 bases; junction bases not matched to a gene: 11. The CDR3 is 15 amino acids. The germline V gene has CDR1 SGHRS and CDR2 YFSETQ. This CDR3 reads CASSRGLGISETQYF. The CDR3 region has the DNA TGCGCCAGCAGCCGAGGACTAGGGATTTCCGAGACCCAGTACTTC.

The chain is built from TRBV9 and TRBJ1-2; maybe TRBD1 (5 bases). The CDR3 length is 15 residues. Germline loops: CDR1 SGDLS, CDR2 YYNGEE. Trimming left V 3 bases short and J 4 bases short, with 16 bases between. This chain's CDR3 is CASSAWDRRFYGYTF. CDR3 sequence (DNA): TGTGCCAGCAGCGCCTGGGACCGACGATTCTATGGCTACACCTTC.

The gene calls are TRBV11-2 and TRBJ2-7, with no clear D. The CDR3 extends over 12 amino acids. CDR1 SGHAT and CDR2 FQNNGV come from the germline V gene. Between the trimmed V and J ends, which lost 5 bases and 0 bases, there was a span of 5 bases. CDR3 sequence (DNA): TGTGCCAGCAGCCTGGACTCCTACGAGCAGTACTTC. Translating it yields CASSLDSYEQYF. The whole variable domain, remainder taken from reference TRBV11-2 and TRBJ2-7, is EAGVAQSPRYKIIEKRQSVAFWCNPISGHATLYWYQQILGQGPKLLIQFQNNGVVDDSQLPKDRFSAERLKGVDSTLKIQPAKLEDSAVYLCASSLDSYEQYFGPGTRLTVT.

The chain combines TRBV3-1 (or the pseudogene TRBV3-2) with TRBJ2-2; no reliable D call. The germline V and J ends were trimmed by 2 bases and 6 bases, with 7 bases remaining between them. The CDR3 runs 13 residues. The germline V gene has CDR1 LGHDT and CDR2 YNNKEL (reference sequence). CDR3: CASSQYSAGELFF. CDR3 in DNA: TGTGCCAGCAGCCAATACTCCGCCGGGGAGCTGTTTTTT.

The chain employs TRBV11-1 and TRBJ1-1; D is unclear. The CDR3 spans 13 residues. Trimming pared 4 bases from V and 1 base from J, leaving 7 bases between. From germline, CDR1 is SGHAT and CDR2 FQDESV (reference sequence). CDR3 in DNA: TGTGCCAGCAGCTCGCAGACGAACACTGAAGCTTTCTTT. This encodes CASSSQTNTEAFF.

The chain links TRBV3-1 (or the pseudogene TRBV3-2) to TRBJ1-2; 10 bases match TRBD1. The ends lost 1 base at V and 3 bases at J; junction bases unmatched: 8. Per the germline V gene, CDR1 is LGHDT and CDR2 is YNNKEL (reference sequence). This CDR3 has 17 amino acids. The CDR3 DNA reads TGTGCCAGCAGCCAAGCCGGGACAGGGGATCGACACTATGGCTACACCTTC. It is translated as CASSQAGTGDRHYGYTF.

The gene calls are TRBV2 and TRBJ2-4, with a weak D call TRBD1 (8 bases). The germline gives CDR1 SNHLY, CDR2 FYNNEI. V was trimmed by 6 bases and J by 3 bases, leaving 12 bases between them. There are 14 residues in the CDR3. The CDR3 sequence is CASRGGTGKNIQYF. The CDR3 coding sequence is TGTGCCAGCAGGGGGGGGACAGGCAAAAACATTCAGTACTTC.

The genes are TRBV29-1 and TRBJ1-1; TRBD1 matches at 9 bases. V lost 6 bases to trimming and J lost 5 bases; unmatched junction nucleotides: 7. CDR3 length: 13 residues. CDR1 and CDR2 (germline): SQVTM, ANQGSEA. CDR3 nucleotide sequence: TGCAGCGTCGTAGGACAGGGGATAACTGAAGCTTTCTTT. Amino acid sequence: CSVVGQGITEAFF.

This clone has just one count. The rearrangement links TRBV29-1 to TRBJ2-7, with D maybe TRBD1 (5 bases). This CDR3 has 12 amino acids. Germline lookup yields CDR1 SQVTM and CDR2 ANQGSEA. V lost 4 bases and J 2 bases, leaving 9 bases between the germline ends. The CDR3 reads CSVAPGPYEQYF. The CDR3 coding sequence is TGCAGCGTTGCCCCAGGGCCCTACGAGCAGTACTTC.

V and J are TRBV18 and TRBJ2-1; 7 positions match TRBD1. CDR3 length equals 15 residues. Germline loops: CDR1 KGHSH, CDR2 LQKENI. Trimming took 6 bases from V and 6 from J; bases not matched to a gene: 11. The CDR3 nucleotides are TGTGCCAGCTCCCCTTCTGGGACAGTCGGCAATGAGCAGTTCTTC. It is translated as CASSPSGTVGNEQFF. Full variable domain (rest looked up from reference TRBV18 and TRBJ2-1): NAGVMQNPRHLVRRRGQEARLRCSPMKGHSHVYWYRQLPEEGLKFMVYLQKENIIDESGMPKERFSAEFPKEGPSILRIQQVVRGDSAAYFCASSPSGTVGNEQFFGPGTRLTVL.

The chain uses TRBV7-2 and TRBJ1-3; maybe TRBD1 (5 bases). Deletions cut 4 bases from V and 0 bases from J, with 7 bases between. Germline CDR1 is SGHTA and CDR2 is FQGNSA. This CDR3 contains 14 residues. DNA for the CDR3: TGTGCCAGCAGCTCGGGACGCTCTGGAAACACCATATATTTT. It specifies CASSSGRSGNTIYF.

This chain links TRBV2 with TRBJ2-5; the D gene is possibly TRBD1 (5 bases). Trimming stripped 6 bases from V and 2 bases from J, with 10 bases between. The germline CDR1 and CDR2 sequences are SNHLY and FYNNEI. The CDR3 sequence is 13 residues long. The CDR3 DNA reads TGTGCCAGCAGCCGACAGTATCAAGAGACCCAGTACTTC. Amino acid sequence: CASSRQYQETQYF.

CDR3 region: CASSVTPGGTDTQYF. The CDR3 DNA sequence: TGTGCCAGCAGCGTGACACCCGGAGGCACAGATACGCAGTATTTT. The V call is TRBV9, the J call TRBJ2-3; D gene ambiguous. This CDR3 region has 15 residues. The germline CDR1 and CDR2 sequences are SGDLS and YYNGEE. V dropped 2 bases and J dropped 1 base, with 11 bases sitting between them.

This chain joins TRBV6-5 and TRBJ1-1, with a weak D call TRBD1 (6 bases). This CDR3 is 13 amino acids long. Germline V gene data show CDR1 as MNHEY and CDR2 as SVGAGI. Trimming cost V 10 bases and J 5 bases, with 17 bases left between them. The CDR3 DNA is TGTGCCAATGGGGCGGGGGGCCTGACTGAAGCTTTCTTT. Amino acid sequence: CANGAGGLTEAFF.

The chain joins TRBV5-4 to TRBJ2-7; TRBD1 is a possible D gene (6 bases). The germline CDR1 and CDR2 sequences are SGHNT and YYREEE (reference sequence). The V end lost 2 bases, the J end lost 5 bases, and 14 bases lay between the germline ends. CDR3 length: 14 residues. The CDR3 nucleotides read TGTGCCAGCAGCTTCAGGGGTTTTACAAACGAGCAGTACTTC. It is translated as CASSFRGFTNEQYF.